The 30 T cell receptor beta chains presented below share a single source sample, sequenced in a study of cytomegalovirus exposure and HLA in healthy donors. A multiplex PCR was run with 60 Vbeta primers and 13 Jbeta primers. The assay was immunoSEQ multiplex PCR, and TCRdb's table has in-frame clones only and misses some. This sample yields some 93,000 clones, of which approximately 72% are seen a single time; under 4% belongs to the top ten. Sequencing was performed on PBMCs. The receptors shown here come from a woman in her thirties or forties in good health and CMV-seronegative.

The sample holds a few counts of this clone. This chain links TRBV6-5 with TRBJ1-5, with D possibly TRBD1 on 6 matching bases. Trimming removed 4 bases from V and 2 bases from J, with 9 bases in between. From germline, CDR1 is MNHEY and CDR2 SVGAGI. The CDR3 has 14 residues. This CDR3 is CASSFRGGNQPQHF. CDR3 bases: TGTGCCAGCAGTTTCAGGGGCGGCAATCAGCCCCAGCATTTT.

This clone was counted between two and nine times. The chain carries TRBV7-2 and TRBJ2-7, with 10 bases matching TRBD2. Trimming cost V 6 bases and J 3 bases; bases outside gene matches: 5. Germline CDR1 is SGHTA and CDR2 is FQGNSA. This CDR3 comprises 14 residues. CDR3 sequence: CASRELAGNYEQYF. CDR3 DNA sequence: TGTGCCAGCAGGGAACTAGCGGGAAACTACGAGCAGTACTTC.

In its sample, this clone was seen once. The junction departs from the called germline gene at one end, perhaps through a read error. This chain links TRBV7-9 with TRBJ2-7; a weak D match, TRBD2 (6 bases). The CDR3 is made up of 11 amino acids. Germline assignment: CDR1 SEHNR and CDR2 FQNEAQ (reference sequence). The CDR3 region is CASSLVRDVLW. The CDR3 DNA reads TGTGCCAGCAGCTTAGTGCGGGACGTGCTTTGG. The full variable domain, its missing parts supplied by reference TRBV7-9 and TRBJ2-7, is DTGVSQNPRHKITKRGQNVTFRCDPISEHNRLYWYRQTLGQGPEFLTYFQNEAQLEKSRLLSDRFSAERPKGSFSTLEIQRTEQGDSAMYLCASSLVRDVLWGPGTRLTVT.

The chain is built from TRBV6-4 and TRBJ1-5; D remains ambiguous. V was shortened by 5 bases and J by 3 bases, with 14 bases between the two germline ends. The CDR3 loop spans 15 amino acids. Germline lookup yields CDR1 MRHNA and CDR2 SNTAGT. CDR3 sequence: CASSTPRGLNQPQHF. In nucleotides, the CDR3 is TGTGCCAGCAGTACCCCTCGAGGGCTCAATCAGCCCCAGCATTTT.

The rearrangement joins TRBV20-1 to TRBJ2-3; D is ambiguous. The CDR3 totals 11 residues. The V and J ends lost 4 bases and 7 bases respectively, with 9 bases between them. Germline-derived CDR1 and CDR2 are DFQATT and SNEGSKA (reference sequence). CDR3 DNA sequence: TGCAGTGCTAAGTTCAGGAATACGCAGTATTTT. Its protein is CSAKFRNTQYF.

This chain connects TRBV7-6 to TRBJ2-1, with TRBD2 matching over 10 bases. Trimming took 3 bases from V and 8 from J; bases not matched to a gene: 10. The germline CDR1 and CDR2 sequences are SGHVS and FNYEAQ. The CDR3 length is 16 residues. CDR3 coding DNA: TGTGCCAGCAGCTTGGGTGGGGGACTAGCGCGTCATGAGCAGTTCTTC. Residues: CASSLGGGLARHEQFF.

In this sample, this clone turned up a few times. This rearrangement joins TRBV6-4 to TRBJ1-3, with D possibly matching TRBD1 (6 bases). Trimming cost V 4 bases and J 1 base, with 11 bases left between them. This CDR3 spans 15 amino acids. Germline-derived CDR1 and CDR2 are MRHNA and SNTAGT. The CDR3 sequence: CASSVTRGSGNTIYF. The CDR3 DNA sequence: TGTGCCAGCAGTGTCACCAGGGGATCTGGAAACACCATATATTTT.

The chain is built from TRBV28 and TRBJ1-1; D unresolved. V lost 6 bases and J 3 bases, leaving 14 bases between the germline ends. The CDR3 spans 14 residues. The V gene's germline CDR1 is MDHEN and CDR2 SYDVKM. The CDR3 bases are TGTGCCAGCAGCTATGAGAGTTATCACACTGAAGCTTTCTTT. Its protein product is CASSYESYHTEAFF.

This clone was picked up a small number of times. This sequence joins TRBV6-6 and TRBJ2-7; a possible D gene is TRBD1 (5 bases). Germline V gives CDR1 MNHNY, CDR2 SVGAGI (reference sequence). Trimming cost V 4 bases and J 4 bases, with 8 bases left between them. CDR3 length equals 12 residues. The chain's CDR3 is CASSSTVYEQYF. CDR3 sequence (DNA): TGTGCCAGCAGTTCGACAGTTTACGAGCAGTACTTC.

This rearrangement joins TRBV19 to TRBJ1-2; D might be TRBD1 (5 bases). There are 12 residues in the CDR3. Germline assignment: CDR1 LNHDA and CDR2 SQIVND (reference sequence). Trimming shortened V by 10 bases and J by 5 bases, and 14 bases separated the two germline ends. Here the CDR3 reads CATSSSGYGYTF. The CDR3 nucleotides are TGTGCCACTTCCTCCTCAGGGTATGGCTACACCTTC. Drawing the rest from reference TRBV19 and TRBJ1-2, the complete variable domain is DGGITQSPKYLFRKEGQNVTLSCEQNLNHDAMYWYRQDPGQGLRLIYYSQIVNDFQKGDIAEGYSVSREKKESFPLTVTSAQKNPTAFYLCATSSSGYGYTFGSGTRLTVV.

The V and J genes are TRBV28 and TRBJ2-1, with a tentative D call TRBD1 (6 bases). The V end lost 2 bases, the J end lost 7 bases, and 9 bases lay between the germline ends. The CDR3 runs to 13 residues. Germline CDR1 reads MDHEN; CDR2 reads SYDVKM. The CDR3 DNA reads as TGTGCCAGCAGTTTAGGGCAGGGGAATGAGCAGTTCTTC. Translating gives CASSLGQGNEQFF.

In nucleotides, the CDR3 is TGCAGCGTTGCCCGCAGGGGTGAGGGCGAGCAGTACTTC. It specifies CSVARRGEGEQYF. This chain uses TRBV29-1 with TRBJ2-7, with D perhaps matching TRBD1 (6 bases). The CDR3 covers 13 residues. The V gene's germline CDR1 is SQVTM and CDR2 ANQGSEA. Deletions cut 4 bases from V and 6 bases from J, with 16 bases between.

The genes are TRBV27 and TRBJ1-5; D call uncertain. Trimming stripped 4 bases from V and 6 bases from J, with 16 bases between. CDR3 length: 15 residues. From germline, CDR1 is MNHEY and CDR2 SMNVEV (reference sequence). In DNA, the CDR3 is TGTGCCAGCAGTTCACGCGCGGGGTCCGGTCAGCCCCAGCATTTT. It yields the protein CASSSRAGSGQPQHF.

This clone was detected once. The chain combines TRBV5-6 with TRBJ2-7; 8 bases line up with TRBD2. The CDR3 contains 16 residues. With V trimmed by 4 bases and J by 3 bases, 12 bases remained unmatched. The germline V gene encodes CDR1 SGHDT and CDR2 YYEEEE. The CDR3 reads CASSRLPGLVLYEQYF. CDR3 coding DNA: TGTGCCAGCAGCAGGCTACCGGGACTAGTGCTCTACGAGCAGTACTTC.

The rearrangement uses TRBV9 and TRBJ1-2; 10 bases are shared with TRBD1. Germline CDR1 SGDLS, CDR2 YYNGEE. The CDR3 has 14 amino acids. V shed 3 bases and J 7 bases; nucleotides not matched to a gene: 6. CDR3 loop: CASSGRTGGSGYTF. In DNA form, the CDR3 reads TGTGCCAGCAGCGGGCGGACAGGGGGAAGTGGCTACACCTTC.

This clone is a singleton in its sample. The chain employs TRBV5-1 and TRBJ2-5, with 7 positions matching TRBD1. V lost 7 bases, J lost 1 base, and 4 bases stayed unmatched. The germline CDR1 and CDR2 sequences are SGHRS and YFSETQ. The CDR3 contains 13 residues. The CDR3 DNA reads as TGCGCCAGCCAGACAGGGACCCAAGAGACCCAGTACTTC. This codes for CASQTGTQETQYF.

The V gene is TRBV19, the J gene TRBJ1-2, with 9 bases identical to TRBD1. The CDR3 is 13 residues long. The germline V gene encodes CDR1 LNHDA and CDR2 SQIVND (reference sequence). Losses at the gene ends were 7 bases for V and 7 bases for J; bases not matched to a gene: 7. CDR3 protein: CASMTGGEGGYTF. In nucleotides, the CDR3 is TGTGCCAGTATGACAGGGGGTGAAGGTGGCTACACCTTC.

The rearrangement uses TRBV14 and TRBJ1-2; D uncertain. V was cut by 1 base and J by 8 bases, with 11 bases left in between. Germline values: CDR1 SGHDN, CDR2 FVKESK. The CDR3 contains 13 residues. The CDR3 reads CASSQATTGGYTF. The CDR3 region has the DNA TGTGCCAGCAGCCAAGCGACGACGGGAGGCTACACCTTC.

The chain links TRBV7-2 to TRBJ1-2, with no clear D. Germline CDR1 is SGHTA and CDR2 is FQGNSA. CDR3 size: 13 residues. V was pared by 3 bases and J by 7 bases, with 12 bases between. DNA of the CDR3: TGTGCCAGCAGCTTTTTAGGGAGAGGTGGCTACACCTTC. This sequence encodes CASSFLGRGGYTF.

This clone was observed a handful of times. The CDR3 nucleotides read TGTGCCAGCAGCCTACAGGGGGCGGAGGGCTACACCTTC. Its translation is CASSLQGAEGYTF. The chain carries TRBV4-2 and TRBJ1-2, with 9 bases matching TRBD1. The CDR3 runs 13 residues. CDR1 LGHNA and CDR2 YNFKEQ come from the germline V gene. The V and J ends lost 4 bases and 8 bases, in that order; junction bases with no gene match: 5.

This chain uses TRBV2 with TRBJ1-2; TRBD1 matches 7 bases. The CDR3 spans 13 residues. The ends lost 5 bases at V and 8 bases at J; junction bases unmatched: 8. CDR1 is SNHLY, CDR2 FYNNEI, per germline. The CDR3 DNA follows: TGTGCCAGCAGTATCGACAGGGTGCGAGGCTACACCTTC. It yields the protein CASSIDRVRGYTF.

The CDR3 nucleotides are TGTGCCAGCAGTGTAGGGGGCGAGACCCAGTACTTC. Translated: CASSVGGETQYF. This rearrangement joins TRBV7-9 to TRBJ2-5; 7 positions agree with TRBD1. Germline CDR1 and CDR2: SEHNR and FQNEAQ (reference sequence). The CDR3 has 12 residues. The junction had 3 bases not matched to a gene; V was cut back by 6 bases and J by 5 bases.

The CDR3 sequence is CASRPRQGASGYTF. DNA for the CDR3: TGTGCCAGCAGACCAAGACAGGGGGCGAGTGGCTACACCTTC. The rearrangement uses TRBV27 and TRBJ1-2; 10 bases match TRBD1. Germline V lookup: CDR1 MNHEY, CDR2 SMNVEV (reference sequence). V shed 6 bases, J shed 7 bases, and the junction held 8 bases outside the gene matches. The CDR3 is 14 amino acids.

V and J are TRBV27 and TRBJ2-1; D perhaps matches TRBD1 (7 bases). Trimming cost V 2 bases and J 5 bases, with 13 bases left between them. Germline-derived CDR1 and CDR2 are MNHEY and SMNVEV (reference sequence). The CDR3 is made up of 15 amino acids. The CDR3 loop is CASSLRGRGDNEQFF. The CDR3 DNA sequence: TGTGCCAGCAGTTTAAGGGGGCGCGGGGACAATGAGCAGTTCTTC.

The rearrangement uses TRBV30 and TRBJ2-7; 7 bases agree with TRBD1. This CDR3 contains 12 residues. Trimming cost V 3 bases and J 3 bases; bases outside gene matches: 2. Germline lookup yields CDR1 GTSNPN and CDR2 SVGIG (reference sequence). CDR3 sequence (DNA): TGTGCCTGGAGAGGGACAGTCTACGAGCAGTACTTC. It encodes CAWRGTVYEQYF.

This clone was recorded a few times. The chain combines TRBV5-4 with TRBJ2-7; 12 positions match TRBD2. Germline V gives CDR1 SGHNT, CDR2 YYREEE (reference sequence). J gave up 2 bases and V 4 bases, and 4 bases lay outside the gene matches. This CDR3 is built from 15 residues. The CDR3 region is CASSGGLAGTYEQYF. The CDR3 DNA reads as TGTGCCAGCAGCGGGGGACTAGCGGGTACCTACGAGCAGTACTTC.

The chain links TRBV5-4 to TRBJ2-1, with TRBD2 matching 8 bases. Trimming took 4 bases from V and 6 from J; bases not matched to a gene: 6. CDR3 length: 14 amino acids. Germline assignment: CDR1 SGHNT and CDR2 YYREEE (reference sequence). The DNA of the CDR3 is TGTGCCAGCAGCCAGGCCCTAGCGGGCAATGAGCAGTTCTTC. Its protein is CASSQALAGNEQFF.

This clone was detected a few times. The chain employs TRBV7-6 and TRBJ2-3, with 8 bases matching TRBD2. Trimming cost V 1 base and J 3 bases; bases outside gene matches: 9. The CDR3 contains 17 residues. Germline V gives CDR1 SGHVS, CDR2 FNYEAQ. The DNA of the CDR3 is TGTGCCAGCAGCTTAGATACGGGAGGGCCCAGTACAGATACGCAGTATTTT. It translates to CASSLDTGGPSTDTQYF.

The rearrangement uses TRBV19 and TRBJ1-2, with TRBD1 matching 9 bases. Germline loops: CDR1 LNHDA, CDR2 SQIVND (reference sequence). The CDR3 spans 12 residues. Trimming cost V 8 bases and J 7 bases; bases outside gene matches: 5. The CDR3 sequence is CASLDRGGGYTF. The CDR3 DNA is TGTGCCAGTTTGGACAGGGGCGGTGGCTACACCTTC.

This clone was observed once. The junction departs from the called germline gene at one end, perhaps through a read error. The CDR3: CSSSLVGRANSYNEQFF. In nucleotides, the CDR3 is TGTTCCAGCAGCTTAGTCGGGAGGGCCAACTCCTACAATGAGCAGTTCTTC. This rearrangement joins TRBV7-9 to TRBJ2-1; 8 nucleotides agree with TRBD2. In germline, CDR1 is SEHNR, CDR2 FQNEAQ (reference sequence). The CDR3 runs to 17 residues.